Each of the 9 T cell receptor beta chains below was sequenced from the same sample in a study of blood T cells in healthy people across ages. A second roughly 6 to 12 cycle PCR used barcoded and J-beta primers. From the 5' RACE reads, TCRdb called clonotypes with MiXCR, one entry per CDR3 protein. The table has 800,000 to 950,000 distinct CDR3 sequences, approximately 32% seen once; the top ten hold 9.5% to 13%. These same records also appear under a second study, on T cells of mothers and their children.

The sequenced material came from blood. The source is a middle-aged woman in good health.

A word on this clonotype: A much more abundant neighbour one base away suggests this may be a read error. V usage is TRBV5-1 and J usage is TRBJ2-5; D gene ambiguous. Judging by the DNA end, TRBJ2-7 fits better; the J call may be wrong. This CDR3 comprises 15 residues. CDR1 is SGHRS, CDR2 YFSETQ, per germline. CDR3 DNA sequence: TGCGCCAGCAGCTTCAACGGGCGGAGCGCCTACGAGCAGTACTTC. The encoded protein is CASSFNGRSAYEQYF.

A few counts support this clonotype. The gene calls are TRBV29-1 and TRBJ2-3, with 7 bases matching TRBD1. This CDR3 is built from 16 residues. Germline CDR1 and CDR2: SQVTM and ANQGSEA. J gave up 0 bases and V 2 bases, and 8 bases lay outside the gene matches. The CDR3 sequence is CSVESRQGESTDTQYF. As DNA, the CDR3 is TGCAGCGTTGAAAGCCGCCAGGGGGAAAGCACAGATACGCAGTATTTT.

As for this clonotype: An end of the junction does not agree with germline; a read error may underlie this. The chain is built from TRBV14 and TRBJ1-2; 11 bases align to TRBD1. The CDR3 sequence is 16 residues long. Germline assignment: CDR1 SGHDN and CDR2 FVKESK. CDR3 region: CASSHGQGATNYGCTF. CDR3 sequence (DNA): TGTGCCAGCAGCCACGGACAGGGGGCGACTAACTATGGCTGCACCTTC.

The rearrangement uses TRBV5-1 and TRBJ2-2, with 7 positions matching TRBD1. This CDR3 spans 14 amino acids. After removal of 4 bases from V and 6 bases from J, the junction contained 6 bases not matched to a gene. Germline-derived CDR1 and CDR2 are SGHRS and YFSETQ. The CDR3 DNA is TGCGCCAGCAGCCCAGACGGACAGGCCGGGGAGCTGTTTTTT. It encodes CASSPDGQAGELFF. Using reference TRBV5-1 and TRBJ2-2 for the parts outside the CDR3, the full variable domain is KAGVTQTPRYLIKTRGQQVTLSCSPISGHRSVSWYQQTPGQGLQFLFEYFSETQRNKGNFPGRFSGRQFSNSRSEMNVSTLELGDSALYLCASSPDGQAGELFFGEGSRLTVL.

This clonotype was counted only a few times. One end of the junction varies from germline; a read error may be responsible. The chain links TRBV10-3 to TRBJ1-2; D call uncertain. CDR1 ENHRY and CDR2 SYGVKD come from the germline V gene. The CDR3 covers 12 residues. CDR3 in amino acids: CATSESTNSYTF. The CDR3 region has the DNA TGTGCCACCAGTGAGTCCACCAACAGCTACACCTTC.

This clonotype was detected ten times or more. This rearrangement joins TRBV4-2 to TRBJ2-5; maybe TRBD2 (7 bases). V was trimmed by 1 base and J by 12 bases, leaving 18 bases between them. Per the germline V gene, CDR1 is LGHNA and CDR2 is YNFKEQ. The CDR3 length is 14 residues. The CDR3 nucleotides read TGTGCCAGCAGCCAAGGCAGGACGGGGGCGGGGGAGTACTTC. It is translated as CASSQGRTGAGEYF.

There are many counts of this clonotype. J is TRBJ2-7 and V is TRBV7-2; D is possibly TRBD2 (5 bases). The CDR3 is made up of 12 amino acids. V gave up 4 bases and J gave up 4 bases, with 8 bases separating them. CDR1 is SGHTA and CDR2 is FQGNSA in the germline V gene. The CDR3 region is CASSYGEYEQYF. CDR3 DNA sequence: TGTGCCAGCAGCTACGGGGAATACGAGCAGTACTTC.

As to this clonotype: Sequence at one end of the junction differs from germline and may be a read error. V usage is TRBV4-1 and J usage is TRBJ2-5; D is unclear. Germline CDR1 is MGHRA and CDR2 is YSYEKL. The CDR3 covers 13 residues. The CDR3: CASSRGMQGTQYF. The CDR3 DNA reads TGCGCCAGCAGCCGTGGGATGCAAGGGACCCAGTACTTC.

The CDR3 nucleotides are TGCGCCAGCGGTATCACGGGCGCAAGCTCCTACAATGAGCAGTTCTTC. Its translation is CASGITGASSYNEQFF. J is TRBJ2-1 and V is TRBV4-1; the D is unclear. V gave up 8 bases and J gave up 0 bases, with 17 bases separating them. The CDR3 is 16 amino acids. Germline CDR1 is MGHRA and CDR2 is YSYEKL.